Sequencing of this T cell receptor (beta chain) was carried out in a study of OX40 agonist ivuxolimab in advanced cancers. About the study as a whole: Ivuxolimab was an agonistic, fully human IgG2 monoclonal antibody directed against OX40 (CD134), a costimulatory receptor. Intravenous ivuxolimab was administered to patients every 2 weeks at six dose levels: 0.01, 0.1, 0.3, 1.5, 3 and 10 mg/kg. Of the approximately 50 dose-escalation patients, hepatocellular carcinoma was present in around 20, melanoma in roughly 15, renal cell carcinoma in 9 and head and neck cancer in 9. In the dose-escalation cohort, about four fifths of patients were male, and the mean age was 60 years with a range of about 20 to 90. Patients were allowed to have had prior anti-PD-1, anti-PD-L1 or anti-CTLA-4 therapy, and around two fifths of the dose-escalation patients had been treated with checkpoint inhibitors. Partial responses were achieved by three dose-escalation patients, of whom one had hepatocellular carcinoma and two had cutaneous melanoma. The point of sequencing TCRbeta in the periphery was to test whether ivuxolimab changed TCR sequence diversity and drove clonal T-cell expansion. The paper reports the monotherapy dose-escalation portion (N ≈ 50 patients) of the phase I ivuxolimab trial.

Spanning cysteine to phenylalanine, the CDR3 consists of 17 amino acids. Only CDR3 DNA remains: 51 bases, in frame from the first base. The germline V and J ends show losses of 0 bases and 1 base respectively, and no gene match explains 5 bases of the junction. CDR1 and CDR2, per the germline V gene (reference sequence), are GTSNPN and SVGIG. This clone was recorded a few times. Its antigen is not yet known. No qualities accompany the bases; no much larger clone lies one base away. For sequencing of the TCRbeta CDR3 region, genomic DNA was extracted from the sorted cells. TCRbeta CDR3 regions were sequenced using the immunoSEQ Assay. TCRdb provides this immuneACCESS table in a form limited to in-frame rearrangements. Some clones are lacking; in checked studies, under half of them reflect an unresolved V gene, and why the rest are absent is not known. This sample has around 5,100 clones in its table, and less than 80% of those were observed once. The top ten clonotypes cover 55% to 65% of the sample.

Overall results and qualifications from the work: Low levels of normalized T-cell clonal expansion were also seen in some patients who did not respond. In partial responders in the 0.1-3.0 mg/kg groups, normalized peripheral clonal expansion was found to be among the lowest, especially among CD8+ T cells. Which antigens the clonally expanded peripheral T cells were specific for was not determined. After ivuxolimab, CD8+ T cells had more expanded clones than CD4+ T cells on average. At doses of 0.1 to 3.0 mg/kg, clonal expansion of both CD4+ and CD8+ T cells in blood was seen between baseline and week 6.

Patients with a history of autoimmune disease or receiving systemic immunosuppression were excluded from the trial. In every dose cohort, peripheral blood was drawn for TCR sequencing at baseline, cycle 4 day 1, and cycle 7 day 1. Samples came from an open-label, multicenter, first-in-human phase I dose-escalation trial of ivuxolimab. Adults with locally advanced or metastatic head and neck squamous cell, hepatocellular, melanoma or renal cell carcinoma were enrolled in the trial. Before TCR sequencing, CD4+ T cells and CD8+ T cells from peripheral blood were sorted into separate populations. This sequence was found in an adult with an advanced solid tumor such as melanoma, head and neck, liver or kidney cancer. The rearranged segments are TRBV30 and TRBJ1-6, with 8 central nucleotides matching TRBD1. The sequences come from CD4+ or CD8+ T cells sorted from blood, collected in a trial of the OX40 agonist ivuxolimab. Here is the DNA: TGTGCCTGGAGTGTACCGACAGGGGAGTCCTATAATTCACCCCTCCACTTT. It specifies CAWSVPTGESYNSPLHF.